This T cell receptor beta chain was sequenced for a study of control samples from healthy donors and cancer patients. Method: immunoSEQ multiplex PCR; TCRdb's copy keeps in-frame clones and lacks some. Of around 130,000 clones in the sample, just under 90% are singletons; the top ten hold around 10%. The CDR3 length is 13 residues. Per germline, CDR1 GTSNPN and CDR2 SVGIG (reference sequence). V lost 2 bases and J 9 bases, leaving 11 bases between the germline ends. This clone was seen a handful of times. This chain joins TRBV30 and TRBJ1-6; TRBD1 is a possible D gene (5 bases). This TCR was recovered from a man younger than 40 in good health. Material for sequencing was blood. The CDR3 is CAWSSGRGSPLHF. The CDR3 nucleotides read TGTGCCTGGAGTTCGGGGAGGGGTTCACCCCTCCACTTT.